This TCR beta chain appears in the sequencing data of a study of tumor-infiltrating lymphocytes in primary liver carcinoma. Study-level information: Tumors, staged T1-T3 N0M0, spanned about 4.2 to 11 cm. The study obtained roughly 3.5 to 7.13 million productive TCRbeta reads per sample, similar across tissue types.

Notes on the study in general: It was in tumors, not blood, that the top-250-clone fraction was significantly higher (p = 0.039). Tumor-adjacent and tumor-blood pairs shared less of their repertoires than tumor region pairs shared.

Worth noting for this clonotype: What it binds is unknown.

The input was around 0.5 ug total RNA; TCR beta cDNA was made from it with a constant-region primer. Libraries of TCR beta came from three nested multiplex PCR rounds with slightly modified ARM-PCR. In TCRdb, the multiplex PCR reads were re-called with MiXCR into one record per CDR3 protein. The repertoire includes approximately 300,000 distinct CDR3 sequences, around three fifths of them detected once, and roughly 9% sits in the top ten. RNA was extracted from whole blood without cell sorting, alongside germline DNA. The sample taken for sequencing was peripheral blood. The sequence was collected from a man aged 35 to 55 with primary liver carcinoma and hepatitis B virus infection.

DNA of the CDR3: TGTGCCAACAGCATGCAGGGTGGATACACTGAAGCTTTCTTT. Its protein is CANSMQGGYTEAFF. The chain is built from TRBV6-1 and TRBJ1-1; perhaps TRBD1 as D (5 bases). V was pared by 10 bases and J by 3 bases, with 18 bases between. The germline gives CDR1 MNHNS, CDR2 SASEGT. The CDR3 spans 14 residues.